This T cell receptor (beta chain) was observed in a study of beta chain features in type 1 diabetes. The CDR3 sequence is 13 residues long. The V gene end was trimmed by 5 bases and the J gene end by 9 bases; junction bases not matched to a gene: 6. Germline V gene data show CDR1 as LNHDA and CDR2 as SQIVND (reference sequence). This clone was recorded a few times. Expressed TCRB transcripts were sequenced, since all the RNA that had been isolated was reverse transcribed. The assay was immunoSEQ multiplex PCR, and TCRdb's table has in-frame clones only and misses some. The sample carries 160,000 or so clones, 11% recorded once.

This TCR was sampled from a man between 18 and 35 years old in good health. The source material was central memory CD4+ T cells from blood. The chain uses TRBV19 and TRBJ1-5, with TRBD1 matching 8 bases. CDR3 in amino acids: CASSQGARGPQHF. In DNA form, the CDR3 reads TGTGCCAGTAGTCAGGGGGCGCGTGGGCCCCAGCATTTT.